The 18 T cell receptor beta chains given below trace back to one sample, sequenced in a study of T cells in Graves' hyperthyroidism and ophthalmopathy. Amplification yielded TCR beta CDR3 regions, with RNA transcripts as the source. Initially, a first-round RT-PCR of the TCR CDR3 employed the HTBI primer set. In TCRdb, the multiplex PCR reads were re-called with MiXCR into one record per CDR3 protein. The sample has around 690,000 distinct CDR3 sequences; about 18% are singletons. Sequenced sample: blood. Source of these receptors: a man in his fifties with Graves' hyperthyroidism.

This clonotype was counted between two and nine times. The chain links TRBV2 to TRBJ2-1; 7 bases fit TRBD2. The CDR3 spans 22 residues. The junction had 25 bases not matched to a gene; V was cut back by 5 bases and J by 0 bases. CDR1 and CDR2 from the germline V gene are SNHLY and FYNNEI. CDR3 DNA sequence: TGTGCCAGCAGTCTAGGATGCAGGGATAACCGGGCGGGAGCGAGCTCCTACAATGAGCAGTTCTTC. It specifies CASSLGCRDNRAGASSYNEQFF.

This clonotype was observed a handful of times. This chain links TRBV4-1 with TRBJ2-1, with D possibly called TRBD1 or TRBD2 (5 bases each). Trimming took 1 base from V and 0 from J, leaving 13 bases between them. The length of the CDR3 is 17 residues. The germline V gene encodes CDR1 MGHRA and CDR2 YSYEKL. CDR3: CASSQVLYGTSYNEQFF. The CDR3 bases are TGCGCCAGCAGCCAAGTTCTATACGGGACCTCCTACAATGAGCAGTTCTTC.

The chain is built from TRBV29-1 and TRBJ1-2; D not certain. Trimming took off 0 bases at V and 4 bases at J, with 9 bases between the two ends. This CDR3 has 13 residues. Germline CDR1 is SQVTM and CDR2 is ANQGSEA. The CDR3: CSVEDPTGYGYTF. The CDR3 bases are TGCAGCGTTGAAGATCCAACGGGCTATGGCTACACCTTC.

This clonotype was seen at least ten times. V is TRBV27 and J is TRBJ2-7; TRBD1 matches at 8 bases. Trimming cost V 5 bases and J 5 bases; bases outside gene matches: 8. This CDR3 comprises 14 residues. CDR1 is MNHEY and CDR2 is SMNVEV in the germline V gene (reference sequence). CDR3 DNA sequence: TGTGCCAGCAGTCATCGACAGGGGATCCACGAGCAGTACTTC. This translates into CASSHRQGIHEQYF.

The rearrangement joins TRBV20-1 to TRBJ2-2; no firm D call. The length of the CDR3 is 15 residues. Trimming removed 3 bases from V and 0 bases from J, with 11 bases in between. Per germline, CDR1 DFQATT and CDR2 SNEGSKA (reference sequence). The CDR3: CSASVQNANTGELFF. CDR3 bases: TGCAGTGCTAGCGTCCAGAACGCGAACACCGGGGAGCTGTTTTTT.

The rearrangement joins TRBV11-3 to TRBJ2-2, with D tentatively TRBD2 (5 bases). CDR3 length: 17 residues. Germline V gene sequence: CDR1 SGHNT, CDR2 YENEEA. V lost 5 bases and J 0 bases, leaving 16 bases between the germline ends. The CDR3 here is CASSLGLALTNTGELFF. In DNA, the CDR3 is TGTGCCAGCAGCCTAGGGCTAGCACTTACGAACACCGGGGAGCTGTTTTTT. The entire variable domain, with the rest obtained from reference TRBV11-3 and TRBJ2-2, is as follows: EAGVVQSPRYKIIEKKQPVAFWCNPISGHNTLYWYLQNLGQGPELLIRYENEEAVDDSQLPKDRFSAERLKGVDSTLKIQPAELGDSAVYLCASSLGLALTNTGELFFGEGSRLTVL.

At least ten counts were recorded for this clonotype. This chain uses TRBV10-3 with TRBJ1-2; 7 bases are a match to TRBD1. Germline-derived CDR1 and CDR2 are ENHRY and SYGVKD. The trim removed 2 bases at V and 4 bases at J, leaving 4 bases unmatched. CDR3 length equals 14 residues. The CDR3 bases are TGTGCCATCAGTGAGCCGACAGGGTCCTATGGCTACACCTTC. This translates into CAISEPTGSYGYTF.

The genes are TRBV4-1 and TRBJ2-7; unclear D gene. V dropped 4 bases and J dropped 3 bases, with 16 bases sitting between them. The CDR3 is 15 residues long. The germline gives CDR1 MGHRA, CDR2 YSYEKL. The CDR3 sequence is CASSPVTGGIYEQYF. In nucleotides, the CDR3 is TGCGCCAGCAGCCCAGTCACGGGTGGTATCTACGAGCAGTACTTC.

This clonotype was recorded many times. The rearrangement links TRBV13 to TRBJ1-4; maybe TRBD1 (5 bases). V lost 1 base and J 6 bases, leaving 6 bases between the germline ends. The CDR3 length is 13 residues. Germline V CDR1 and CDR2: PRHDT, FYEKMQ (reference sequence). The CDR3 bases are TGTGCCAGCAGCTTAGTAGGGGATGAAAAACTGTTTTTT. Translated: CASSLVGDEKLFF.

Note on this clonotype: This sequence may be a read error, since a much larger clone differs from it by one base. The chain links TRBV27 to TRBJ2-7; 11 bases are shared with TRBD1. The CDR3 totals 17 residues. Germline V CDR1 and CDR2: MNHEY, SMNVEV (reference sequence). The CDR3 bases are TGTGTCAGCAGTTTATACCCCGGGACAGGGGGCTCCTACGAGCAGTACTTC. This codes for CVSSLYPGTGGSYEQYF.

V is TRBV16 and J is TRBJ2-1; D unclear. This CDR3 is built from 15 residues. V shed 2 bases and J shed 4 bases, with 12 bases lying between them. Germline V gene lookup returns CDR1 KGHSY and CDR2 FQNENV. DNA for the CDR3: TGTGCCAGCAGCCAAGGGCATATACTTTACAATGAGCAGTTCTTC. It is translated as CASSQGHILYNEQFF.

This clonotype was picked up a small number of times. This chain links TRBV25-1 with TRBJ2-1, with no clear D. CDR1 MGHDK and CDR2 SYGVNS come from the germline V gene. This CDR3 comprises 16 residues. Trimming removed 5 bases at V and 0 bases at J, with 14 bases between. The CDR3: CASSTLGVSSYNEQFF. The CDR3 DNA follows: TGTGCCAGCAGTACCCTCGGAGTGTCCTCCTACAATGAGCAGTTCTTC.

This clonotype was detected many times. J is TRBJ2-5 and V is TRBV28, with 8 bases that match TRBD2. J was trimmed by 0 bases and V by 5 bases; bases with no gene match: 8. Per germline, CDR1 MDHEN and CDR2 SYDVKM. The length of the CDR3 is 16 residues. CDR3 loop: CASSALGRGYQETQYF. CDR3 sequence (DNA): TGTGCCAGCAGTGCCCTCGGGAGGGGGTACCAAGAGACCCAGTACTTC.

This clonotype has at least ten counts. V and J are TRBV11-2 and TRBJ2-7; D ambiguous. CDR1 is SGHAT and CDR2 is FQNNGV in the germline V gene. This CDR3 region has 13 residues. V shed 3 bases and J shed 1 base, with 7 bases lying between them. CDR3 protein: CASSFFRSYEQYF. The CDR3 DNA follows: TGTGCCAGCAGCTTTTTTAGATCCTACGAGCAGTACTTC.

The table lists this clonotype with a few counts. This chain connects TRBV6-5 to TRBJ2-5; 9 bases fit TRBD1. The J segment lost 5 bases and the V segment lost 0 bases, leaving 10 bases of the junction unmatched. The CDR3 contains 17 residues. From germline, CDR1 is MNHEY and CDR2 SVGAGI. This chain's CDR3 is CASSYSYRDRAGETQYF. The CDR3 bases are TGTGCCAGCAGTTACTCGTACCGGGACAGGGCGGGGGAGACCCAGTACTTC.

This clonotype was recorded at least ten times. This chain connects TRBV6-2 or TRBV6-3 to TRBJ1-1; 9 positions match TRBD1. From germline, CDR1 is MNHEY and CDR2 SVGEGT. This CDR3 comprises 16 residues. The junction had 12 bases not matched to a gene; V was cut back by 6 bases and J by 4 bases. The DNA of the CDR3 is TGTGCCAGCAGAAGAACAGGGGGCGCAATTGGCACTGAAGCTTTCTTT. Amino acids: CASRRTGGAIGTEAFF.

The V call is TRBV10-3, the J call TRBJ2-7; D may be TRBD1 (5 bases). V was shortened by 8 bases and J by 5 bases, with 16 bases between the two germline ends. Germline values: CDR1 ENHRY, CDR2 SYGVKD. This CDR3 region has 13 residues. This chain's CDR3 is CAIGQGEADEQYF. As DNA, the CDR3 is TGTGCCATCGGGCAGGGTGAAGCTGACGAGCAGTACTTC.

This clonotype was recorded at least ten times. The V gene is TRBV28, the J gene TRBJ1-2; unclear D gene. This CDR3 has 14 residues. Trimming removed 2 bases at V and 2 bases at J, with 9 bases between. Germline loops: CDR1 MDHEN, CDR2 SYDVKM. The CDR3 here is CASSLGGRNYGYTF. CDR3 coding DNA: TGTGCCAGCAGTTTAGGAGGGCGAAACTATGGCTACACCTTC.